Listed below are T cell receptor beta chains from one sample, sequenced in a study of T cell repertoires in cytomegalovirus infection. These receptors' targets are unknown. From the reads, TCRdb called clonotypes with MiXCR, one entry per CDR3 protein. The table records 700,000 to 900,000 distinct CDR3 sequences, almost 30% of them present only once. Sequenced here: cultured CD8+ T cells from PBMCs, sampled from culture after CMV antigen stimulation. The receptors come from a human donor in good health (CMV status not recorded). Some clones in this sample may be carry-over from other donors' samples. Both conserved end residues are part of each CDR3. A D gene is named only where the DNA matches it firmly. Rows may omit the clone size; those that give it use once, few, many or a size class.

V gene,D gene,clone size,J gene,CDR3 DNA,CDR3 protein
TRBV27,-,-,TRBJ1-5,TGTGCCAGCAGTTCAGGTGGGGGAAGGCAGCCCCAGCATTTT,CASSSGGGRQPQHF
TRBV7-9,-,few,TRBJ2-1,TGTGCCAGCATCTTTTCTGGCTACAATGAGCAGTTCTTC,CASIFSGYNEQFF
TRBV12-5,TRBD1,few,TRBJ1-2,TGTGCTAGTGGTTTTAGGACAGGACCCTATGGCTACACCTTC,CASGFRTGPYGYTF
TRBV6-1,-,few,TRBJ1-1,TGTGCCAGCAGTGAAATTCATTCGCTCCAGGTGTCTGAAGCTTTCTTT,CASSEIHSLQVSEAFF
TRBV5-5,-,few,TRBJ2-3,TGTGCCAGCAGCGGGCCCCGGCCCAGCACAGATACGCAGTATTTT,CASSGPRPSTDTQYF
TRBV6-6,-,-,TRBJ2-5,TGTGCCAGCAGTTACGCGAGCCTCAGGGGTTCAGGCGAGACCCAGTACTTC,CASSYASLRGSGETQYF
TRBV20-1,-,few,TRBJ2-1,TGCAGTGCTAGAGATCTCGGTATTGAGCAGTTCTTC,CSARDLGIEQFF
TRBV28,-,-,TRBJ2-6,TGTGCCAGCAGTTTATACGGACGCATCGGCTCTGGGGCCAACGTCCTGACTTTC,CASSLYGRIGSGANVLTF
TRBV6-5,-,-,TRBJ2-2,TGTGCCAGCAGTTACCGAGGAGGACCGAACACCGGGGAGCTGTTTTTT,CASSYRGGPNTGELFF
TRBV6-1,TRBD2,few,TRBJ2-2,TGTGCCAGCAGTGGTTTTGCGGGGGGGGACACGAACACCGGGGAGCTGTTTTTT,CASSGFAGGDTNTGELFF
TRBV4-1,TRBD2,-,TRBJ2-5,TGCGCCAGCAGCCCTAGGATACTAGCGGGGGGCAGGCAAGAGACCCAGTACTTC,CASSPRILAGGRQETQYF
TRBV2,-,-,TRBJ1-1,TGTGCCAGCAACCAAGCTTTCTTT,CASNQAFF
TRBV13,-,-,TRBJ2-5,TGTGCCAGCAGTCCCGACGGGGGAGGTATAGAGACCCAGTACTTC,CASSPDGGGIETQYF
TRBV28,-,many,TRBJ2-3,TGTGCCAGCAGTTTCGGGGGGCCTTCAGGAGGTAGACCCCCAGATACGCAGTATTTT,CASSFGGPSGGRPPDTQYF
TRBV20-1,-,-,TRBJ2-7,TGCAGTGCTTTAGGCTCGGGATCCTACCCTAACGAGCAGTACTTC,CSALGSGSYPNEQYF
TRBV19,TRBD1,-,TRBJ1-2,TGTGCCACACACGACAGGGCAAACTATGGCTACACCTTC,CATHDRANYGYTF
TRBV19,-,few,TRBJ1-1,TGTGCCAGTAACCAGGGCCGCGCTGGGAACACTGAAGCTTTCTTT,CASNQGRAGNTEAFF
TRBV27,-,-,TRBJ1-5,TGTGCCAGCAGTTTTGGGGGGGCGGAACATCAGCCCCAGCATTTT,CASSFGGAEHQPQHF
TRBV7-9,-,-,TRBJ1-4,TGTGCCAGCAGCCCCAAACAGGAGGCACATGAAAAACTGTTTTTT,CASSPKQEAHEKLFF
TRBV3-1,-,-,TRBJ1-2,TGTGCCAGCAGCTCTCAGGGGTTCGGCTACACCTTC,CASSSQGFGYTF
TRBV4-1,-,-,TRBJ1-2,TGCGCCAGCAGCCAAGCGGGGGACGGGTACTATGGCTACACCTTC,CASSQAGDGYYGYTF
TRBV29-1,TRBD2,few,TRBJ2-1,TGCAGCGTTCCCGTCGGGAGGTGGGATGAGCAGTTCTTC,CSVPVGRWDEQFF
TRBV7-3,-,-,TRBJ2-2,TGTGCCAGCAGCCCTACCCTCACGAACACCGGGGAGCTGTTTTTT,CASSPTLTNTGELFF
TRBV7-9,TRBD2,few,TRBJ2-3,TGTGCCAGCAGCTTATACGTAGCGGGGGGACTCACAGATACGCAGTATTTT,CASSLYVAGGLTDTQYF
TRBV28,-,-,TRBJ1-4,TGTGCCAGCAGTTTCGTCCAGTTGAATGAAAAACTGTTTTTT,CASSFVQLNEKLFF
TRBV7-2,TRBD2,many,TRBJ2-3,TGTGCCAGCAATACGGGGGGGGGGAGCACAGATACGCAGTATTTT,CASNTGGGSTDTQYF
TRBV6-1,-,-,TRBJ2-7,TGTGCCAGCAGTGGTGGGAGAGGACTAAACGAGCAGTACTTC,CASSGGRGLNEQYF
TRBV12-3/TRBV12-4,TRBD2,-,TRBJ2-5,TGTGCCAGCAGTTTAGTACGGTCGTTAGCGGGGGTCTCGGGAGAGACCCAGTACTTC,CASSLVRSLAGVSGETQYF
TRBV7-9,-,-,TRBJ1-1,TGTGCCAGCAGCCCTCCTGAGTTAGGGACTGAAGCTTTCTTT,CASSPPELGTEAFF
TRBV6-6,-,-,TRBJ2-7,TGTGCCAGCAGTTACTCCTCGGTCTACGAGCAGTACTTC,CASSYSSVYEQYF
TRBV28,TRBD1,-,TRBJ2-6,TGTGCCAGCAGACCCCCGGGACAGGGTAATGGGGCCAACGTCCTGACTTTC,CASRPPGQGNGANVLTF
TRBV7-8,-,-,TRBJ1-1,TGTGCCAGCAGCCGGTTGGGGGGAGACACTGAAGCTTTCTTT,CASSRLGGDTEAFF
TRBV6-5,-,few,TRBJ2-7,TGTGCCAGCATTACGACAGCCCTGAGCTCCTACGAGCAGTACTTC,CASITTALSSYEQYF
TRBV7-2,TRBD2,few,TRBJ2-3,TGTGCCAGCAGCTTAGCGTATGGCGGGGGGGTCGAAGATACGCAGTATTTT,CASSLAYGGGVEDTQYF